These 30 T cell receptor beta chains were all obtained from the same sample, sequenced in a study of control samples from healthy donors and cancer patients. Measured with immunoSEQ multiplex PCR; TCRdb has only the in-frame clones, and not every one. Here the sample spans some 74,000 clones, 94% being singletons. Source material: blood. Source of these receptors: a woman in her twenties or thirties in good health.

The V and J genes are TRBV24-1 and TRBJ1-5; D gene uncertain. This CDR3 has 12 amino acids. Trimming took off 2 bases at V and 12 bases at J, with 10 bases between the two ends. Per the germline V gene, CDR1 is KGHDR and CDR2 is SFDVKD. CDR3 sequence: CATSDYGLLQHF. DNA for the CDR3: TGTGCCACCAGTGATTACGGTCTCCTCCAGCATTTT.

The chain carries TRBV12-3 or TRBV12-4 and TRBJ2-1; the D is unclear. Trimming removed 1 base from V and 10 bases from J, with 11 bases in between. CDR3 length: 13 residues. CDR3 sequence reads: CASSLGWSPEQFF. CDR3 bases: TGTGCCAGCAGTTTAGGATGGTCTCCGGAGCAGTTCTTC.

This chain uses TRBV6-5 with TRBJ1-3; TRBD1 is a possible D gene (5 bases). CDR1 and CDR2 (germline): MNHEY, SVGAGI. Between the trimmed V and J ends, which lost 4 bases and 1 base, there was a span of 14 bases. The CDR3 is 16 amino acids. CDR3 in DNA: TGTGCCAGCAGTTTCCTAAGGGGTGTTTCTGGAAACACCATATATTTT. Its protein product is CASSFLRGVSGNTIYF.

The genes are TRBV27 and TRBJ1-6; D might be TRBD1 (6 bases). From germline, CDR1 is MNHEY and CDR2 SMNVEV (reference sequence). Trimming pared 5 bases from V and 10 bases from J, leaving 15 bases between. This CDR3 spans 14 amino acids. The CDR3 sequence is CASSNPDSRSPLHF. Here the CDR3 DNA reads TGTGCCAGCAGTAACCCGGACAGCCGGTCACCCCTCCACTTT.

The genes are TRBV5-5 and TRBJ1-3, with TRBD1 matching over 8 bases. With 3 bases clipped from V and 2 bases from J, the junction kept 13 bases outside the gene matches. The CDR3 covers 18 residues. Germline V gene lookup returns CDR1 SGHKS and CDR2 YYEKEE (reference sequence). CDR3 region: CASSWQYLDRATGNTIYF. In DNA, the CDR3 is TGTGCCAGCAGCTGGCAATATTTGGACAGGGCGACTGGAAACACCATATATTTT.

J is TRBJ1-3 and V is TRBV6-5; the D gene is possibly TRBD1 (5 bases). Trimming cost V 2 bases and J 3 bases, with 14 bases left between them. This CDR3 comprises 16 residues. CDR1 is MNHEY, CDR2 SVGAGI, per germline. The DNA of the CDR3 is TGTGCCAGCAGTTACGGCTCCTCGGGGCGTGGAAACACCATATATTTT. This gives the protein CASSYGSSGRGNTIYF.

In this sample, this clone turned up once. The J gene is TRBJ2-3, the V gene TRBV3-1 (or the pseudogene TRBV3-2); 11 nucleotides line up with TRBD2. V shed 1 base and J 9 bases; nucleotides not matched to a gene: 12. Germline CDR1 reads LGHDT; CDR2 reads YNNKEL (reference sequence). The CDR3 sequence is 17 residues long. In nucleotides, the CDR3 is TGTGCCAGCAGCCAAGGAGAGGTAGCGGGGGGGCGTGGGACGCAGTATTTT. Its protein is CASSQGEVAGGRGTQYF.

The chain recombines TRBV6-5 with TRBJ1-2; no firm D call. The CDR3 totals 13 residues. V was shortened by 5 bases and J by 3 bases, with 10 bases between the two germline ends. Germline V gene lookup returns CDR1 MNHEY and CDR2 SVGAGI. The CDR3 DNA reads as TGTGCCAGCAGTACCACGGCTTACTATGGCTACACCTTC. It yields the protein CASSTTAYYGYTF.

This chain joins TRBV5-8 and TRBJ1-1; D not resolved. Germline V gene data show CDR1 as SGHTS and CDR2 as YDEGEE. Deletions cut 1 base from V and 13 bases from J, with 11 bases between. The CDR3 totals 11 residues. CDR3 sequence: CASSLSGFDFF. In DNA, the CDR3 is TGTGCCAGCAGCTTGTCCGGGTTCGATTTCTTT.

V and J are TRBV28 and TRBJ2-7; maybe TRBD1 (7 bases). Germline values: CDR1 MDHEN, CDR2 SYDVKM. The CDR3 sequence is 14 residues long. Trimming removed 6 bases from V and 1 base from J, with 13 bases in between. CDR3 sequence: CASSEAGGSYEQYF. The CDR3 DNA sequence: TGTGCCAGCAGCGAGGCAGGGGGGTCCTACGAGCAGTACTTC. The whole variable domain, filled in from reference TRBV28 and TRBJ2-7, reads DVKVTQSSRYLVKRTGEKVFLECVQDMDHENMFWYRQDPGLGLRLIYFSYDVKMKEKGDIPEGYSVSREKKERFSLILESASTNQTSMYLCASSEAGGSYEQYFGPGTRLTVT.

This chain joins TRBV7-9 and TRBJ1-1; D remains ambiguous. This CDR3 comprises 13 residues. Germline loops: CDR1 SEHNR, CDR2 FQNEAQ (reference sequence). The ends were cut back, 6 bases at V and 3 bases at J, with 11 bases in the middle. CDR3 in DNA: TGTGCCAGCAGATTCGGCGGGGACACTGAAGCTTTCTTT. This translates into CASRFGGDTEAFF.

The chain couples TRBV14 to TRBJ2-7, with D possibly TRBD2 on 6 matching bases. CDR1 SGHDN and CDR2 FVKESK come from the germline V gene. Trimming took off 4 bases at V and 5 bases at J, with 12 bases between the two ends. The CDR3 has 13 residues. CDR3 DNA sequence: TGTGCCAGCAGCCCCCTTTGGGGGGACGAGCAGTACTTC. It encodes CASSPLWGDEQYF.

The chain links TRBV3-1 (or the pseudogene TRBV3-2) to TRBJ1-1; D unresolved. With 1 base removed from V and 7 bases from J, the gap between germline ends came to 13 bases. The length of the CDR3 is 14 residues. Germline V gene lookup returns CDR1 LGHDT and CDR2 YNNKEL (reference sequence). Here the CDR3 DNA reads TGTGCCAGCAGCCAAGTCCTAACCAATATTGAAGCTTTCTTT. Protein sequence: CASSQVLTNIEAFF.

This rearrangement joins TRBV6-6 to TRBJ2-3; 7 positions match TRBD1. In germline, CDR1 is MNHNY, CDR2 SVGAGI (reference sequence). The V and J ends lost 6 bases and 4 bases, in that order; junction bases with no gene match: 10. The CDR3 covers 15 residues. In DNA, the CDR3 is TGTGCCAGCAGCCATTACGGGGACAGCGCAGATACGCAGTATTTT. It translates to CASSHYGDSADTQYF.

The chain is built from TRBV5-1 and TRBJ2-2; D is perhaps TRBD1 or TRBD2 (5 bases each). V lost 3 bases, J lost 6 bases, and 12 bases lay in between. This CDR3 is 14 amino acids long. Germline CDR1 is SGHRS and CDR2 is YFSETQ. The CDR3 spells CASSSRPGPGELFF. The CDR3, as DNA: TGCGCCAGCAGCTCCAGACCGGGACCCGGGGAGCTGTTTTTT.

The chain has TRBV27 and TRBJ2-1; TRBD2 matches 8 bases. CDR1 MNHEY and CDR2 SMNVEV come from the germline V gene (reference sequence). This CDR3 has 15 residues. Trimming removed 3 bases from V and 4 bases from J; junction bases left unmatched: 5. The CDR3 protein is CASSLGAGVYNEQFF. The CDR3 nucleotides read TGTGCCAGCAGTTTGGGAGCGGGGGTATACAATGAGCAGTTCTTC.

The CDR3 here is CATSDATDVYGYTF. DNA for the CDR3: TGTGCCACCAGTGATGCGACAGACGTCTATGGCTACACCTTC. The rearrangement links TRBV24-1 to TRBJ1-2; perhaps TRBD1 as D (5 bases). Germline V gene lookup returns CDR1 KGHDR and CDR2 SFDVKD. Trimming removed 3 bases at V and 4 bases at J, with 11 bases between. This CDR3 contains 14 residues.

This chain links TRBV27 with TRBJ1-6, with D possibly being TRBD1 (5 bases). V lost 3 bases and J lost 6, with 18 bases in between. The germline gives CDR1 MNHEY, CDR2 SMNVEV (reference sequence). The length of the CDR3 is 17 residues. This CDR3 is CASSFRSGTDINSPLHF. The DNA for the CDR3 is TGTGCCAGCAGTTTTCGGTCCGGGACCGACATTAATTCACCCCTCCACTTT.

This clone was observed once. This chain connects TRBV18 to TRBJ2-2, with D possibly matching TRBD2 (6 bases). With 5 bases removed from V and 0 bases from J, the gap between germline ends came to 16 bases. CDR3 length: 17 residues. The germline V gene encodes CDR1 KGHSH and CDR2 LQKENI. The chain's CDR3 is CASSSTVGGTNTGELFF. In nucleotides, the CDR3 is TGTGCCAGCTCATCCACGGTGGGGGGAACGAACACCGGGGAGCTGTTTTTT.

This clone has a single count. The rearrangement joins TRBV4-1 to TRBJ1-2, with D maybe TRBD1 (5 bases). V was clipped by 2 bases and J by 8 bases, with 15 bases between them. The CDR3 loop spans 14 amino acids. CDR1 and CDR2 (germline): MGHRA, YSYEKL. CDR3: CASSQFLGALGYTF. CDR3 DNA sequence: TGCGCCAGCAGCCAATTCCTAGGGGCCCTCGGCTACACCTTC.

The genes are TRBV29-1 and TRBJ1-2; 10 bases match TRBD1. With V trimmed by 0 bases and J by 8 bases, 6 bases remained unmatched. This CDR3 is 14 amino acids long. Germline V gene sequence: CDR1 SQVTM, CDR2 ANQGSEA. In nucleotides, the CDR3 is TGCAGCGTTGAAGATCGACAGGGGGCGAGGGGCTACACCTTC. This codes for CSVEDRQGARGYTF.

This chain joins TRBV21-1 and TRBJ2-3. TRBV21-1 is recorded as a pseudogene. The CDR3 totals 14 residues. CDR3 amino acids: CASSLCAQRDTQYF. The CDR3 DNA sequence: TGTGCCAGCAGCTTGTGCGCACAAAGGGATACGCAGTATTTT.

On this clone itself: The same CDR3 also results from other DNA sequences found in this sample. This chain joins TRBV18 and TRBJ1-1, with a weak D call TRBD1 (6 bases). Germline V gene data show CDR1 as KGHSH and CDR2 as LQKENI. V was cut by 6 bases and J by 4 bases, with 12 bases left in between. There are 13 residues in the CDR3. This CDR3 is CASSNAQGTEAFF. The CDR3 DNA reads as TGTGCCAGCTCGAACGCACAGGGCACTGAAGCTTTCTTT. Full variable domain (missing parts from reference TRBV18 and TRBJ1-1): NAGVMQNPRHLVRRRGQEARLRCSPMKGHSHVYWYRQLPEEGLKFMVYLQKENIIDESGMPKERFSAEFPKEGPSILRIQQVVRGDSAAYFCASSNAQGTEAFFGQGTRLTVV.

V and J are TRBV16 and TRBJ1-5; D not certain. Germline assignment: CDR1 KGHSY and CDR2 FQNENV. The V gene lost 5 bases and the J gene lost 0 bases, with 14 bases spanning the gap. The CDR3 is 16 amino acids. The CDR3 DNA reads as TGTGCCAGCAGCATCCTAAGGGCCTATAGCAATCAGCCCCAGCATTTT. Encoded protein: CASSILRAYSNQPQHF. The full variable domain, with the rest looked up from reference TRBV16 and TRBJ1-5, is GEEVAQTPKHLVRGEGQKAKLYCAPIKGHSYVFWYQQVLKNEFKFLISFQNENVFDETGMPKERFSAKCLPNSPCSLEIQATKLEDSAVYFCASSILRAYSNQPQHFGDGTRLSIL.

This sequence joins TRBV29-1 and TRBJ1-1; tentatively, D is TRBD1 (6 bases). Germline CDR1 and CDR2: SQVTM and ANQGSEA. The length of the CDR3 is 12 residues. Deletions cut 3 bases from V and 2 bases from J, with 7 bases between. This CDR3 is CSVDRGNTEAFF. The DNA for the CDR3 is TGCAGCGTTGACAGGGGAAACACTGAAGCTTTCTTT.

The chain recombines TRBV9 with TRBJ1-2; D remains ambiguous. V was trimmed by 0 bases and J by 5 bases, leaving 11 bases between them. Germline CDR1 SGDLS, CDR2 YYNGEE. There are 14 residues in the CDR3. The CDR3 DNA follows: TGTGCCAGCAGCGTAGATGGGGAATATTATGGCTACACCTTC. This gives the protein CASSVDGEYYGYTF.

This chain uses TRBV7-9 with TRBJ1-1, with D perhaps matching TRBD1 (5 bases). CDR1 is SEHNR and CDR2 is FQNEAQ in the germline V gene (reference sequence). V was clipped by 3 bases and J by 0 bases, with 8 bases between them. The CDR3 is 14 residues long. The CDR3: CASSFEGLNTEAFF. CDR3 nucleotides: TGTGCCAGCAGCTTCGAGGGGCTGAACACTGAAGCTTTCTTT. Full variable domain (rest looked up from reference TRBV7-9 and TRBJ1-1): DTGVSQNPRHKITKRGQNVTFRCDPISEHNRLYWYRQTLGQGPEFLTYFQNEAQLEKSRLLSDRFSAERPKGSFSTLEIQRTEQGDSAMYLCASSFEGLNTEAFFGQGTRLTVV.

The V and J genes are TRBV6-5 and TRBJ2-7, with D possibly matching TRBD1 (6 bases). There are 14 residues in the CDR3. V lost 4 bases and J lost 4, with 14 bases in between. CDR1 and CDR2 (germline): MNHEY, SVGAGI. The chain's CDR3 is CASSSAGTIYEQYF. CDR3 nucleotide sequence: TGTGCCAGCAGTTCCGCCGGGACAATTTACGAGCAGTACTTC.

V and J are TRBV9 and TRBJ1-2; possible D gene TRBD1, 6 bases. Looked up from germline, CDR1 is SGDLS and CDR2 is YYNGEE. V was trimmed by 6 bases and J by 6 bases, leaving 15 bases between them. CDR3 length: 13 residues. Here the CDR3 DNA reads TGTGCCAGCAACCCCGAGGGGGACGATGGCTACACCTTC. It codes for CASNPEGDDGYTF. Full variable domain (remainder filled in from reference TRBV9 and TRBJ1-2): DSGVTQTPKHLITATGQRVTLRCSPRSGDLSVYWYQQSLDQGLQFLIQYYNGEERAKGNILERFSAQQFPDLHSELNLSSLELGDSALYFCASNPEGDDGYTFGSGTRLTVV.

This chain links TRBV5-1 with TRBJ2-2, with TRBD2 matching 13 bases. The trim removed 6 bases at V and 7 bases at J, leaving 3 bases unmatched. This CDR3 region has 14 residues. CDR1 is SGHRS and CDR2 is YFSETQ in the germline V gene. CDR3 loop: CASKGTSGVGELFF. CDR3 DNA sequence: TGCGCCAGCAAGGGGACTAGCGGGGTCGGGGAGCTGTTTTTT.